These 18 T cell receptor beta chains were sequenced from one sample in a study of T cell changes during pregnancy in multiple sclerosis. Only in-frame clones appear in the TCRdb table, and some are missing; sequencing was by immunoSEQ multiplex PCR. The sample holds around 59,000 clones, roughly 92% seen once. The starting material was peripheral blood, obtained in the first trimester of pregnancy. These receptor sequences come from a female donor with multiple sclerosis, enrolled in a pregnancy study.

The chain recombines TRBV9 with TRBJ2-3; 7 bases are shared with TRBD1. Trimming at V came to 2 bases and at J to 0 bases, leaving 3 bases not matched to a gene. CDR3 length: 15 residues. The germline gives CDR1 SGDLS, CDR2 YYNGEE. The CDR3: CASSVRDRSTDTQYF. CDR3 sequence (DNA): TGTGCCAGCAGCGTCCGGGACAGAAGCACAGATACGCAGTATTTT.

The chain carries TRBV6-6 and TRBJ2-5, with 7 bases lining up with TRBD1. CDR1 MNHNY and CDR2 SVGAGI come from the germline V gene (reference sequence). Trimming removed 6 bases from V and 4 bases from J; junction bases left unmatched: 8. The CDR3 extends over 14 amino acids. The CDR3 DNA sequence: TGTGCCAGCAGCCAGAATCAGGGGGTAGAGACCCAGTACTTC. It translates to CASSQNQGVETQYF.

The CDR3 sequence is CASSARQGAIRNTEAFF. As DNA, the CDR3 is TGTGCCAGCAGTGCCCGACAGGGGGCAATTAGGAACACTGAAGCTTTCTTT. The chain uses TRBV2 and TRBJ1-1; 10 bases match TRBD1. Germline V lookup: CDR1 SNHLY, CDR2 FYNNEI. With 4 bases clipped from V and 1 base from J, the junction kept 9 bases outside the gene matches. The CDR3 sequence is 17 residues long.

This sequence joins TRBV19 and TRBJ1-5, with D perhaps TRBD1 (5 bases). Germline CDR1 LNHDA, CDR2 SQIVND (reference sequence). The CDR3 has 16 amino acids. Trimming took 5 bases from V and 0 from J, leaving 14 bases between them. CDR3 nucleotide sequence: TGTGCCAGTAGTCCCGAAGTCAGGGTTAGCAATCAGCCCCAGCATTTT. Protein product: CASSPEVRVSNQPQHF.

To note about this clone: Mismatch with germline at one junction end may stem from a read error. The CDR3 DNA sequence: TGTGCCAGCAGCTTGTTGACAGCTAATTATGGCTACACCTTC. The encoded protein is CASSLLTANYGYTF. The gene calls are TRBV5-4 and TRBJ1-2; D might be TRBD1 (5 bases). The CDR3 has 14 amino acids. CDR1 and CDR2 from the germline V gene are SGHNT and YYREEE (reference sequence).

V gene TRBV11-3 combines with J gene TRBJ1-3; D might be TRBD1 (5 bases). From germline, CDR1 is SGHNT and CDR2 YENEEA. Trimming removed 6 bases from V and 1 base from J, with 10 bases in between. The CDR3 loop spans 14 amino acids. CDR3 DNA: TGTGCCAGCAGTGTGGGGGGATCTGGAAACACCATATATTTT. Protein sequence: CASSVGGSGNTIYF.

This chain links TRBV9 with TRBJ1-4, with D possibly being TRBD1 (5 bases). Germline V gives CDR1 SGDLS, CDR2 YYNGEE. The length of the CDR3 is 17 residues. The germline V and J ends were trimmed by 0 bases and 0 bases, with 12 bases remaining between them. The CDR3 bases are TGTGCCAGCAGCGTAGGACCAGGGCTCGCAACTAATGAAAAACTGTTTTTT. It encodes CASSVGPGLATNEKLFF.

This chain joins TRBV5-5 and TRBJ1-4; maybe TRBD1 (5 bases). CDR3 size: 13 residues. Germline V gives CDR1 SGHKS, CDR2 YYEKEE (reference sequence). V shed 6 bases and J shed 7 bases, with 13 bases lying between them. The CDR3 sequence is CASNQGYFEKLFF. DNA of the CDR3: TGTGCCAGCAATCAGGGATATTTTGAAAAACTGTTTTTT.

V usage is TRBV7-8 and J usage is TRBJ1-2; 7 positions match TRBD1. CDR1 SGHVS and CDR2 FQNEAQ come from the germline V gene. The CDR3 runs to 14 residues. V was clipped by 5 bases and J by 8 bases; unmatched bases: 11. CDR3 coding DNA: TGTGCCAGCAGCCGCGAGGGGGCCCGTAGGGGCTACACCTTC. Its translation is CASSREGARRGYTF.

J is TRBJ2-7 and V is TRBV9; 9 bases align to TRBD2. CDR3 length: 15 residues. The germline gives CDR1 SGDLS, CDR2 YYNGEE. The V and J ends lost 0 bases and 6 bases, in that order; junction bases with no gene match: 7. The CDR3 bases are TGTGCCAGCAGCGTAGTGGCTAGCGGGGACGTCGAGCAGTACTTC. This sequence encodes CASSVVASGDVEQYF.

The chain recombines TRBV15 with TRBJ2-5; TRBD1 is a possible D gene (6 bases). CDR3 length: 16 amino acids. The germline V gene encodes CDR1 LNHNV and CDR2 YYDKDF (reference sequence). Trimming left V 0 bases short and J 5 bases short, with 16 bases between. CDR3 amino acids: CATSRDTRLGGETQYF. Here the CDR3 DNA reads TGTGCCACCAGCAGAGATACCAGGCTAGGGGGTGAGACCCAGTACTTC.

The genes are TRBV5-4 and TRBJ2-1, with a possible D match to TRBD1 (6 bases). The germline gives CDR1 SGHNT, CDR2 YYREEE (reference sequence). The V end was cut by 4 bases, the J end by 5 bases, with 16 bases between. The CDR3 has 15 amino acids. CDR3 sequence: CASSQEVNRDNEQFF. DNA for the CDR3: TGTGCCAGCAGCCAGGAGGTAAACAGGGACAATGAGCAGTTCTTC.

This chain joins TRBV5-1 and TRBJ2-7, with 11 positions matching TRBD2. This CDR3 region has 15 residues. From germline, CDR1 is SGHRS and CDR2 YFSETQ. V shed 4 bases, J shed 3 bases, and the junction held 6 bases outside the gene matches. For the CDR3, the DNA is TGCGCCAGCAGCACCCTAGCGGGGGGCCTCTACGAGCAGTACTTC. Its protein is CASSTLAGGLYEQYF.

Only a few counts were recorded for this clone. The chain joins TRBV6-1 to TRBJ2-1; perhaps TRBD2 as D (6 bases). The CDR3 runs 14 residues. Trimming stripped 0 bases from V and 9 bases from J, with 12 bases between. Germline lookup yields CDR1 MNHNS and CDR2 SASEGT. The CDR3 is CASSEAEGSSEQFF. In DNA, the CDR3 is TGTGCCAGCAGTGAAGCGGAGGGGTCGAGTGAGCAGTTCTTC.

The CDR3 sequence is CASSPLLAGETQYF. The DNA of the CDR3 is TGTGCCAGCTCACCACTACTAGCGGGAGAGACCCAGTACTTC. The rearrangement uses TRBV18 and TRBJ2-5, with 9 bases aligning to TRBD2. Germline V gene lookup returns CDR1 KGHSH and CDR2 LQKENI. V was clipped by 1 base and J by 4 bases; unmatched bases: 1. CDR3 length equals 14 residues.

The chain links TRBV10-3 to TRBJ2-7; 7 nucleotides align to TRBD1. This CDR3 has 15 amino acids. Germline V gene lookup returns CDR1 ENHRY and CDR2 SYGVKD. The ends lost 5 bases at V and 0 bases at J; junction bases unmatched: 7. In DNA, the CDR3 is TGTGCCATCAGTAGACAGGGTGTCGGCTCCTACGAGCAGTACTTC. This codes for CAISRQGVGSYEQYF.

This chain uses TRBV30 with TRBJ1-5; TRBD1 might be the D (5 bases). The germline V gene has CDR1 GTSNPN and CDR2 SVGIG (reference sequence). The CDR3 runs 13 residues. Trimming stripped 2 bases from V and 7 bases from J, with 12 bases between. The CDR3 nucleotides read TGTGCCTGGAGTAGGCAGGGCTCCCAGCCCCAGCATTTT. Translated, it gives CAWSRQGSQPQHF.

The chain has TRBV10-1 and TRBJ2-7; 7 bases fit TRBD1. V dropped 6 bases and J dropped 2; count of bases not matched to a gene: 10. The CDR3 consists of 15 residues. Germline CDR1 WNHNN, CDR2 SYGVQD (reference sequence). The DNA of the CDR3 is TGCGCCAGCAGCGACAGGGAGAAGCTTACCTACGAGCAGTACTTC. It translates to CASSDREKLTYEQYF.